The entry below gives a single TCR beta chain sequence along with its context. Its specificity is not known. This specimen belongs to a study of T cell responses to AZD1222 COVID-19 vaccine. Study-wide results and limits: Baseline antibody screening turned up just six seropositive AZD1222 recipients. Donor demographics were predominantly white British with a female majority; clonal diversity may be underestimated. There were repertoire samples only from the period after the peak T cell response.

Germline CDR1 reads MNHEY; CDR2 reads SVGAGI. V lost 11 bases and J lost 7; bases outside the gene matches: 5. The CDR3 loop spans 13 amino acids. Some clones are missing from TCRdb's copy, which holds only in-frame ones; the method was immunoSEQ multiplex PCR. Here the sample spans 150,000 to 200,000 clones, roughly 94% being singletons. Sequencing was performed on peripheral blood, taken 28 days after the second AZD1222 dose. The sequence was collected from an adult who received the AZD1222 COVID-19 vaccine. This chain joins TRBV6-5 and TRBJ2-2; 12 positions agree with TRBD2. CDR3 DNA: TGTGCCGCTAGCGGGGGGGCTAACGGGGAGCTGTTTTTT. Its translation: CAASGGANGELFF.